A selection of T cell receptor beta chains follows, all from one sample in a study of blood T cell repertoires in COVID-19. TCRdb keeps only in-frame clones here, not all; method: immunoSEQ multiplex PCR. The sample consists of hundreds of thousands of clones, 86% of them appearing once. Sequencing was performed on PBMCs or T cells enriched from blood (not recorded which). These receptors all come from a woman between 50 and 59 years old in a cohort exposed to, infected with or recovered from COVID-19 (not recorded which). CDR3s include the opening cysteine and the closing phenylalanine or tryptophan. The D gene is left open where the match is weak. Rows give clone size only sometimes, using once, few, many, or a class for an expanded clone.

v_call	d_call	clone_size	j_call	cdr3_aa	cdr3_nt
TRBV9	NA	few	TRBJ1-4	CASSSRDNSNEKLFF	TGTGCCAGCAGCAGCCGGGACAATTCTAATGAAAAACTGTTTTTT
TRBV13	NA	NA	TRBJ2-5	CASSLGQGGYETQYF	TGTGCCAGCAGCTTAGGCCAAGGCGGATATGAGACCCAGTACTTC
TRBV11-2	TRBD2	NA	TRBJ2-5	CASSLSVLAGGETQYF	TGTGCCAGCAGCTTAAGTGTACTAGCGGGGGGGGAGACCCAGTACTTC
TRBV11-2	TRBD1	NA	TRBJ2-2	CASSFGQAGELFF	TGTGCCAGCAGCTTCGGACAGGCCGGGGAGCTGTTTTTT
TRBV19	NA	NA	TRBJ1-5	CASRSGTPSYQPQHF	TGTGCCAGTAGGTCCGGGACACCTTCTTATCAGCCCCAGCATTTT
TRBV7-8	NA	NA	TRBJ1-4	CASSFHREKLFF	TGTGCCAGCAGCTTTCATCGGGAAAAACTGTTTTTT
TRBV7-8	NA	NA	TRBJ1-6	CASSLGLYRGESPLHF	TGTGCCAGCAGCTTAGGCTTGTATCGGGGGGAATCACCCCTCCACTTT
TRBV20-1	TRBD1	NA	TRBJ1-1	CSASIRGRRNTEAFF	TGCAGTGCTAGTATTAGGGGGCGGAGGAACACTGAAGCTTTCTTT
TRBV27	TRBD2	NA	TRBJ2-5	CASSLYLLLVAGGKTQYF	TGTGCCAGCAGCTTGTACCTGCTTCTCGTAGCGGGGGGAAAGACCCAGTACTTC
TRBV7-9	NA	NA	TRBJ2-5	CASSSQTGSESEETQYF	TGTGCCAGCAGCTCCCAGACGGGGAGTGAATCCGAGGAGACCCAGTACTTC
TRBV3-1/TRBV3-2	TRBD1	NA	TRBJ1-2	CASSPGQRVHYGYTF	TGTGCCAGCAGCCCGGGACAGAGGGTACACTATGGCTACACCTTC
TRBV6-5	NA	NA	TRBJ1-6	CASSHGLLNPLHF	TGTGCCAGCAGCCACGGACTGTTAAATCCCCTCCACTTT
TRBV11-2	TRBD2	NA	TRBJ2-1	CASSFSGGGANEQFF	TGTGCCAGCAGCTTTAGCGGGGGAGGGGCCAATGAGCAGTTCTTC
TRBV19	NA	NA	TRBJ1-6	CASSITGRPVNSPLHF	TGTGCCAGTAGTATTACCGGGAGGCCAGTTAATTCACCCCTCCACTTT
TRBV27	NA	NA	TRBJ1-6	CASSLSSLSRTNPSGRSPLHF	TGTGCCAGCAGTTTATCCTCACTGTCTAGGACAAACCCCTCAGGGCGATCACCCCTCCACTTT
TRBV7-2	TRBD2	NA	TRBJ2-1	CASSLRRGAIEQFF	TGTGCCAGCAGCTTACGGCGGGGGGCCATCGAGCAGTTCTTC
TRBV6-2/TRBV6-3	NA	NA	TRBJ2-3	CASSYGGVEGTDTQYF	TGTGCCAGCAGTTACGGAGGGGTTGAGGGCACAGATACGCAGTATTTT
TRBV19	NA	few	TRBJ1-1	CAARRGSTEAFF	TGTGCCGCCAGAAGGGGATCCACTGAAGCTTTCTTT
TRBV10-2	NA	NA	TRBJ1-1	CASKGGELGAFF	TGCGCCAGCAAAGGGGGGGAGCTCGGAGCTTTCTTT
TRBV4-2	TRBD1	NA	TRBJ1-2	CASSQADGTGRTLGYTF	TGTGCCAGCAGCCAAGCTGACGGGACAGGGAGAACGCTAGGCTACACCTTC
TRBV24-1	NA	NA	TRBJ1-5	CATSPGSGNQPQHF	TGTGCCACCAGTCCCGGGAGTGGTAATCAGCCCCAGCATTTT
TRBV28	TRBD1	NA	TRBJ2-5	CASSSSTGQAPGETQYF	TGTGCCAGCAGTTCTTCCACTGGACAGGCCCCCGGGGAGACCCAGTACTTC
TRBV7-2	TRBD1	NA	TRBJ2-5	CASSLAPQGRETQYF	TGTGCCAGCAGCTTAGCCCCACAGGGGAGAGAGACCCAGTACTTC
TRBV2	NA	NA	TRBJ1-5	CASSGNRDQPQHF	TGTGCCAGCAGTGGGAACAGGGATCAGCCCCAGCATTTT
TRBV9	NA	NA	TRBJ2-3	CASSLFSQTDTQYF	TGTGCCAGCAGCTTATTCTCCCAGACAGATACGCAGTATTTT
TRBV3-1/TRBV3-2	NA	NA	TRBJ2-2	CASSQGGTRTGELFF	TGTGCCAGCAGCCAAGGCGGGACTCGGACCGGGGAGCTGTTTTTT
TRBV2	NA	NA	TRBJ2-5	CASSDPGVKPQYF	TGTGCCAGCAGTGACCCAGGGGTGAAACCTCAGTACTTC
TRBV10-2	TRBD1	NA	TRBJ2-3	CASSGALGTGGTDTQYF	TGCGCCAGCAGTGGGGCCCTCGGAACAGGGGGTACAGATACGCAGTATTTT